Sequencing of this T cell receptor (beta chain) was carried out in a study of shared clonotypes between healthy human individuals. V shed 7 bases and J 9 bases; nucleotides not matched to a gene: 9. Germline assignment: CDR1 MNHEY and CDR2 SVGAGI. The CDR3 extends over 15 amino acids. Deep-level settings were used for running the assay. Genomic DNA per cell subset filled all wells of several immunoSEQ plates. Some clones are missing from TCRdb's copy, which holds only in-frame ones; the method was immunoSEQ multiplex PCR. This table has some 680,000 clones, around 73% appearing once. The receptor comes from a woman aged 25 to 39 in good health. This chain connects TRBV6-5 to TRBJ2-1; 13 bases fit TRBD2. Material: memory CD4+ T cells sorted from blood. Subset denoted: CD45RA-negative fraction. The CDR3 region has the DNA TGTGCCAGCACCCCGGGACTAGCGGGAATCGGTGAGCAGTTCTTC. Translated, it gives CASTPGLAGIGEQFF.